The entry below gives a single TCR beta chain sequence along with its context. Its antigen remains unidentified. Investigators reverse transcribed all isolated RNA, so they sequenced expressed TCRB transcripts. Assay used: immunoSEQ multiplex PCR; TCRdb lists only in-frame clones, some missing. The sample has some 290,000 clones; around 15% are singletons. Germline-derived CDR1 and CDR2 are KGHSH and LQKENI. V was pared by 4 bases and J by 3 bases, with 13 bases between. This CDR3 is built from 15 residues. This entry comes from a study of beta chain features in type 1 diabetes. Regarding the study as a whole: TCRB CDR3 length was moderately but significantly reduced in all four CD4+ subsets of Type 1 diabetes patients.

The sequenced material came from naive CD4+ T cells from blood. The clonotype comes from a man under 40 with type 1 diabetes. This chain uses TRBV18 with TRBJ1-5; tentative D call: TRBD1 (6 bases). CDR3 bases: TGTGCCAGCTCACGAAATGGACAGCTCAATCAGCCCCAGCATTTT. Amino acid sequence: CASSRNGQLNQPQHF.